The clone carrying this TCR beta chain has a count of ten or more. The sample belongs to a study of early T cells in non-severe SARS-CoV-2 infection. In the study overall: The chains were unpaired, and the sequenced material was bulk RNA from unsorted whole blood.

TCRdb reprocessed the 5' RACE reads with MiXCR, giving one entry per CDR3 protein. The profile shows approximately 31,000 distinct CDR3 sequences, roughly 6.6% of them singletons. The CDR3 length is 16 residues. The V segment lost 2 bases and the J segment 2 bases; nucleotides outside the gene matches: 8. The V gene's germline CDR1 is LGHNA and CDR2 YSLEER. Material: whole blood. This receptor was obtained from an adult who was a healthcare worker with PCR-confirmed SARS-CoV-2 infection or an uninfected control (not recorded which). The chain uses TRBV4-3 and TRBJ2-7; 8 nucleotides line up with TRBD2. The DNA of the CDR3 is TGCGCCAGCAGCCAACAACTAGCGGAGGAAGCCTACGAGCAGTACTTC. It is translated as CASSQQLAEEAYEQYF.